This record covers a single T cell receptor beta chain. Other DNA sequences in this specimen translate into the identical CDR3. How the authors handled the data: Researchers report that nucleated cell counts were estimated from reference gene primer amplification. Libraries were prepared by immunoSEQ multiplex PCR; TCRdb keeps only in-frame clonotypes and omits some of them. V and J calls and clone size are given by that table; D and trimming were obtained from the DNA. The table has approximately 300,000 clones, approximately 91% seen once; the top ten hold approximately 5.5%. V shed 4 bases and J 4 bases; nucleotides not matched to a gene: 6. The CDR3 is 15 residues long. Germline CDR1 reads SGHRS; CDR2 reads YFSETQ. The sample is drawn from a study of blood T cell repertoires in COVID-19. As for the study in general: T cells, B-cell-depleted T cells, or PBMCs supplied cDNA or gDNA.

Participants were placed into cohorts based on the clinical history they reported. In Cohort 3, a recovered donor had either two negative PCRs, clearance, or symptom resolution. Sequenced input: PBMCs or T cells enriched from blood (not recorded which). The TCR comes from a man between 60 and 75 years old who had recovered from COVID-19. The chain carries TRBV5-1 and TRBJ2-7; 12 nucleotides agree with TRBD2. The CDR3 sequence: CASSPGLAGSYEQYF. In DNA form, the CDR3 reads TGCGCCAGCAGCCCTGGACTAGCGGGATCATACGAGCAGTACTTC.